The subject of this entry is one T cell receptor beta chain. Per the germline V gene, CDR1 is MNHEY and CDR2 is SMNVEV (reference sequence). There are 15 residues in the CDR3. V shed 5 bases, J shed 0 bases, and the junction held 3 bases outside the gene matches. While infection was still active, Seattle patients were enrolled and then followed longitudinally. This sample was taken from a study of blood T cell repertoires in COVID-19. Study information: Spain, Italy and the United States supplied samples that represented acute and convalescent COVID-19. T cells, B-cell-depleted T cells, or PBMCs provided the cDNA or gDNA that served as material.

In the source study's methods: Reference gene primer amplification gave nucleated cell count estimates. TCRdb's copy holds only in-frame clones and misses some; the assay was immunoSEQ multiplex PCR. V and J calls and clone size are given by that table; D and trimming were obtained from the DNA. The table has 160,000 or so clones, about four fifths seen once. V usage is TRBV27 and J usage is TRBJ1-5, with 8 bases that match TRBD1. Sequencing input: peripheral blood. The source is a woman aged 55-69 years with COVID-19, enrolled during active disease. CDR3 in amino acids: CASSMTGDSNQPQHF. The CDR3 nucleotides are TGTGCCAGCAGTATGACAGGGGATAGCAATCAGCCCCAGCATTTT.